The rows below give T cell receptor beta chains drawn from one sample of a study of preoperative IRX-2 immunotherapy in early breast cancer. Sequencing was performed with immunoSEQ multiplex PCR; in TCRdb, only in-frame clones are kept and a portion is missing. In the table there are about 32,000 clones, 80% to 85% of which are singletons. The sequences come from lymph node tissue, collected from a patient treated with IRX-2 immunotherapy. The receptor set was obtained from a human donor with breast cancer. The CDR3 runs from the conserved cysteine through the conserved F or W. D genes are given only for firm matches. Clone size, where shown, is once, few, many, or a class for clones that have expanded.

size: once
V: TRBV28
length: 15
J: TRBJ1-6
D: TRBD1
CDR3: CASSLRDRHNSPLHF
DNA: TGTGCCAGCAGTTTACGGGACAGACATAATTCACCCCTCCACTTT

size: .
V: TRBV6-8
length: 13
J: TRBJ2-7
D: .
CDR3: CASSYSRGYEQYF
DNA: TGTGCCAGCAGTTACTCTCGGGGTTACGAGCAGTACTTC

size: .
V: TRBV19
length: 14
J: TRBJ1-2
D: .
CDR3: CASSMTAASGGYTF
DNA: TGTGCCAGTAGTATGACTGCCGCCTCCGGTGGCTACACCTTC

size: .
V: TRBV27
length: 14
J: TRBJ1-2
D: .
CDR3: CASRDVTAFGGYTF
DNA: TGTGCCAGCAGAGACGTGACAGCCTTTGGGGGCTACACCTTC

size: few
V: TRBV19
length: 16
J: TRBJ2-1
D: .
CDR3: CASSFTGAGVYNEQFF
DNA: TGTGCCAGTAGTTTCACCGGGGCAGGGGTATACAATGAGCAGTTCTTC

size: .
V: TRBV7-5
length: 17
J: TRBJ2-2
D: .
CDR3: CASSAPGKQSNTGELFF
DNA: TGTGCCAGCAGCGCCCCCGGGAAACAATCGAACACCGGGGAGCTGTTTTTT

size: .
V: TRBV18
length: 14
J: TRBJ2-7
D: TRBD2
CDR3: CASSSGTSLYEQYF
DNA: TGTGCCAGCTCTAGCGGGACGTCTCTGTACGAGCAGTACTTC

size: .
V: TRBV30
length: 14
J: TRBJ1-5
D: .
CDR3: CAWSVGTQYEPQHF
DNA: TGTGCCTGGAGTGTGGGGACACAGTATGAGCCCCAGCATTTT

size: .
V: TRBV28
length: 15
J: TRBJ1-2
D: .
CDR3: CASGDGGLANYGYTF
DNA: TGTGCCAGCGGAGACGGTGGATTGGCTAACTATGGCTACACCTTC

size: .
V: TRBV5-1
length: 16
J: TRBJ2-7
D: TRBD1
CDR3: CASSTVAGTGGSQQYF
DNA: TGCGCCAGCAGCACCGTCGCCGGGACAGGGGGCTCTCAGCAGTACTTC

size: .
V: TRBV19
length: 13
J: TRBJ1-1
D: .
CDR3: CASNTGERAEAFF
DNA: TGTGCCAGTAACACCGGGGAGAGGGCTGAAGCTTTCTTT

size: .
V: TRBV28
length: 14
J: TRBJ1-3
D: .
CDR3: CASSNRRPGNTIYF
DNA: TGTGCCAGCAGCAACAGGAGACCTGGAAACACCATATATTTT